These 24 T cell receptor beta chains were all obtained from the same sample, sequenced in a study of T cells after somatic rescue of genetic block. Assay: immunoSEQ multiplex PCR; the TCRdb copy retains only in-frame clones and omits some. The table includes about 68,000 clones, about nine tenths detected once. The specimen sequenced was peripheral blood mononuclear cells (PBMCs). These receptors came from a man in his forties or fifties.

The genes are TRBV2 and TRBJ1-1; 7 nucleotides match TRBD1. Germline lookup yields CDR1 SNHLY and CDR2 FYNNEI. V lost 9 bases and J lost 1; bases outside the gene matches: 8. This CDR3 is 14 amino acids long. The DNA for the CDR3 is TGTGCCAGGGGGGGGGACAGTCAGAACACTGAAGCTTTCTTT. Its protein is CARGGDSQNTEAFF.

The chain is built from TRBV11-3 and TRBJ2-3; 7 nucleotides line up with TRBD1. Trimming removed 5 bases from V and 6 bases from J; junction bases left unmatched: 8. The CDR3 is 14 amino acids. The V gene's germline CDR1 is SGHNT and CDR2 YENEEA. Here the CDR3 reads CASSPGQVGDTQYF. Written as DNA, the CDR3 is TGTGCCAGCAGCCCCGGACAGGTTGGCGATACGCAGTATTTT.

This chain connects TRBV13 to TRBJ2-3; TRBD1 matches 7 bases. Germline assignment: CDR1 PRHDT and CDR2 FYEKMQ (reference sequence). J gave up 4 bases and V 1 base, and 14 bases lay outside the gene matches. The CDR3 covers 18 residues. CDR3 sequence (DNA): TGTGCCAGCAGCTTAGATCTTGTAGGGGGCGGGTTCTCAGATACGCAGTATTTT. This codes for CASSLDLVGGGFSDTQYF.

This clone was seen only once. CDR3 nucleotide sequence: TGTGCCAGCAGCCGACAGGCTTCCTCCTACGAGCAGTACTTC. Its translation: CASSRQASSYEQYF. The chain joins TRBV11-3 to TRBJ2-7; perhaps TRBD1 as D (6 bases). The CDR3 runs to 14 residues. CDR1 is SGHNT, CDR2 YENEEA, per germline. Trimming shortened V by 5 bases and J by 0 bases, and 11 bases separated the two germline ends.

In nucleotides, the CDR3 is TGTGCCTGGAGTGTCGGCTTCCCAGATACGCAGTATTTT. This encodes CAWSVGFPDTQYF. The J gene is TRBJ2-3, the V gene TRBV30; no reliable D call. This CDR3 spans 13 amino acids. V lost 0 bases and J 4 bases, leaving 8 bases between the germline ends. Germline CDR1 and CDR2: GTSNPN and SVGIG (reference sequence).

In the case of this clone: The junction differs from germline at one of its ends, possibly a read error. This chain connects TRBV6-6 to TRBJ2-5; no clear D. Germline CDR1 is MNHNY and CDR2 is SVGAGI (reference sequence). CDR3 length: 12 amino acids. The CDR3 region is CASSYSTETRDF. The CDR3 bases are TGTGCCAGCAGTTACTCGACTGAGACAAGGGACTTC.

The gene calls are TRBV28 and TRBJ2-6, with D unresolved. Trimming cost V 6 bases and J 0 bases, with 9 bases left between them. The CDR3 consists of 15 residues. Germline V gene lookup returns CDR1 MDHEN and CDR2 SYDVKM. DNA of the CDR3: TGTGCCAGCAGAACGGAGATCTCTGGGGCCAACGTCCTGACTTTC. This encodes CASRTEISGANVLTF.

The chain links TRBV5-1 to TRBJ1-6, with D possibly matching TRBD1 (6 bases). This CDR3 contains 14 residues. Trimming took off 2 bases at V and 7 bases at J, with 10 bases between the two ends. The germline CDR1 and CDR2 sequences are SGHRS and YFSETQ. The CDR3 is CASSFSGENSPLHF. CDR3 nucleotide sequence: TGCGCCAGCAGCTTTTCAGGGGAGAATTCACCCCTCCACTTT.

This clone appeared once. The chain uses TRBV5-1 and TRBJ1-1; D gene ambiguous. The germline V gene encodes CDR1 SGHRS and CDR2 YFSETQ. Trimming took off 0 bases at V and 1 base at J, with 7 bases between the two ends. The CDR3 is 14 residues long. The CDR3 DNA follows: TGCGCCAGCAGCTTGGCGACGTCGAACACTGAAGCTTTCTTT. It encodes CASSLATSNTEAFF.

This clone was detected only a few times. The chain uses TRBV5-1 and TRBJ2-7, with D possibly called TRBD1 or TRBD2 (5 bases each). The CDR3 length is 14 residues. Germline-derived CDR1 and CDR2 are SGHRS and YFSETQ. The V end lost 0 bases, the J end lost 0 bases, and 7 bases lay between the germline ends. CDR3 in DNA: TGCGCCAGCAGCTTGGGGGGGAGCTCCTACGAGCAGTACTTC. This codes for CASSLGGSSYEQYF.

Notes on this clone: Other DNA sequences in the same sample also yield this CDR3. The chain carries TRBV11-2 and TRBJ1-1; 7 nucleotides match TRBD1. From germline, CDR1 is SGHAT and CDR2 FQNNGV. The junction had 4 bases not matched to a gene; V was cut back by 1 base and J by 5 bases. The CDR3 covers 14 residues. The DNA of the CDR3 is TGTGCCAGCAGCTTAGCAGGGGGGCGGACTGAAGCTTTCTTT. It translates to CASSLAGGRTEAFF.

The J gene is TRBJ2-5, the V gene TRBV18; unclear D gene. This CDR3 region has 13 residues. Germline V gene data show CDR1 as KGHSH and CDR2 as LQKENI. V was cut by 3 bases and J by 7 bases, with 12 bases left in between. CDR3 in amino acids: CASSPTPEGTQYF. CDR3 bases: TGTGCCAGCTCACCCACACCAGAAGGGACCCAGTACTTC.

The rearrangement joins TRBV2 to TRBJ2-3, with D unresolved. Trimming removed 4 bases at V and 2 bases at J, with 10 bases between. The germline CDR1 and CDR2 sequences are SNHLY and FYNNEI. This CDR3 is 14 amino acids long. CDR3 sequence (DNA): TGTGCCAGCAGTGGGCAGACCGCCACAGATACGCAGTATTTT. It codes for CASSGQTATDTQYF.

The chain uses TRBV4-3 and TRBJ2-7; D ambiguous. The CDR3 length is 15 residues. Looked up from germline, CDR1 is LGHNA and CDR2 is YSLEER. V lost 0 bases and J lost 3, with 12 bases in between. The CDR3 loop reads CASSQDRTADYEQYF. In nucleotides, the CDR3 is TGCGCCAGCAGCCAAGATCGCACGGCCGACTACGAGCAGTACTTC.

The V and J genes are TRBV2 and TRBJ1-5, with D tentatively TRBD1 (6 bases). Trimming left V 4 bases short and J 4 bases short, with 23 bases between. In germline, CDR1 is SNHLY, CDR2 FYNNEI. The CDR3 sequence is 18 residues long. DNA for the CDR3: TGTGCCAGCAGTGTAAGCCTCGCAGGGGCAGGGGAAAATCAGCCCCAGCATTTT. Translated, it gives CASSVSLAGAGENQPQHF.

The chain uses TRBV19 and TRBJ2-1; weak D call: TRBD1 (5 bases). With 6 bases removed from V and 4 bases from J, the gap between germline ends came to 19 bases. CDR1 and CDR2 from the germline V gene are LNHDA and SQIVND (reference sequence). This CDR3 spans 16 amino acids. CDR3 nucleotides: TGTGCCAGTAGCTCGCCGCGGCAGGGATCTTACAATGAGCAGTTCTTC. It is translated as CASSSPRQGSYNEQFF.

The chain recombines TRBV30 with TRBJ2-7, with no clear D. The CDR3 is made up of 13 amino acids. In germline, CDR1 is GTSNPN, CDR2 SVGIG (reference sequence). The ends were cut back, 2 bases at V and 6 bases at J, with 14 bases in the middle. The CDR3 nucleotides are TGTGCCTGGAGTTACTCCAAAGTGGGCGAGCAGTACTTC. Translating it yields CAWSYSKVGEQYF.

The rearrangement uses TRBV14 and TRBJ2-3; D is unresolved. This CDR3 region has 13 residues. Germline CDR1 SGHDN, CDR2 FVKESK. V lost 0 bases, J lost 4 bases, and 5 bases lay in between. CDR3 in DNA: TGTGCCAGCAGCCAAGAGTACGCAGATACGCAGTATTTT. It yields the protein CASSQEYADTQYF.

The chain couples TRBV19 to TRBJ2-1, with 13 bases lining up with TRBD2. Trimming took 1 base from V and 6 from J; bases not matched to a gene: 3. Germline values: CDR1 LNHDA, CDR2 SQIVND (reference sequence). The CDR3 extends over 16 amino acids. The CDR3 DNA sequence: TGTGCCAGTAGTATAGTTAGGACTAGCGGGAGCAATGAGCAGTTCTTC. Residues: CASSIVRTSGSNEQFF.

The V and J genes are TRBV18 and TRBJ2-1; 8 bases align to TRBD2. V lost 8 bases and J lost 10; bases outside the gene matches: 7. The CDR3 is 12 residues long. Germline V gene data show CDR1 as KGHSH and CDR2 as LQKENI. The CDR3 loop reads CASRILAEEQFF. The CDR3, as DNA: TGTGCCAGCCGAATACTAGCGGAGGAGCAGTTCTTC.

The V call is TRBV6-5, the J call TRBJ2-3; 7 nucleotides align to TRBD1. Germline-derived CDR1 and CDR2 are MNHEY and SVGAGI. This CDR3 is built from 14 residues. Trimming took 5 bases from V and 3 from J; bases not matched to a gene: 5. The CDR3 loop reads CASSQRQGTDTQYF. The CDR3 DNA sequence: TGTGCCAGCAGTCAAAGACAGGGAACAGATACGCAGTATTTT.

The chain recombines TRBV7-9 with TRBJ2-7; TRBD1 agrees at 7 bases. With 5 bases clipped from V and 6 bases from J, the junction kept 4 bases outside the gene matches. Germline assignment: CDR1 SEHNR and CDR2 FQNEAQ (reference sequence). The CDR3 sequence is 12 residues long. The CDR3 reads CASSRQGSEQYF. The CDR3 region has the DNA TGTGCCAGCAGCCGACAGGGAAGCGAGCAGTACTTC.

The V gene is TRBV29-1, the J gene TRBJ2-1; D is tentatively TRBD1 or TRBD2 (6 bases each). The length of the CDR3 is 14 residues. Germline CDR1 is SQVTM and CDR2 is ANQGSEA. The ends were cut back, 8 bases at V and 9 bases at J, with 23 bases in the middle. The CDR3 DNA sequence: TGCAGCACCCGAGGGGGGACGAAAGGTATTGAGCAGTTCTTC. This translates into CSTRGGTKGIEQFF.

V gene TRBV5-6 combines with J gene TRBJ2-7; no clear D. CDR1 is SGHDT and CDR2 is YYEEEE in the germline V gene. The CDR3 runs to 13 residues. Trimming cost V 2 bases and J 3 bases, with 9 bases left between them. The CDR3 DNA follows: TGTGCCAGCAGCTTTTATCCCGGCTACGAGCAGTACTTC. Its protein product is CASSFYPGYEQYF.